The present T cell receptor (beta chain) was sequenced within a study of T-cell memory formation after mild COVID-19. The V gene's germline CDR1 is MGHRA and CDR2 YSYEKL. This CDR3 has 13 residues. Deletions cut 1 base from V and 5 bases from J, with 8 bases between. This clonotype was counted ten times or more. No antigen is known for it. TCRalpha and TCRbeta libraries used 5'RACE with constant-segment primers and UMIs. Using its own MiXCR run on the 5' RACE reads, TCRdb lists one record per CDR3 protein. The sample lists fewer than 300,000 distinct CDR3 sequences; around 15% were seen once. General study points: Confirmation of SARS-CoV-2 specificity was lacking for second-wave clones peaking day 37.

The V call is TRBV4-1, the J call TRBJ2-5; D is perhaps TRBD2 (6 bases). The sequenced sample consisted of PBMCs or a T cell subset sorted from them (not recorded which). The clonotype was recovered from a man younger than 35 who had mild COVID-19 (a few samples of this study predate the infection). Cell type and time point are not known. The CDR3 region is CASSQGRGETQYF. The CDR3 DNA is TGCGCCAGCAGCCAAGGCCGGGGGGAGACCCAGTACTTC.